The 19 T cell receptor beta chains in this list originate from one sample, sequenced in a study of control samples from healthy donors and cancer patients. TCRdb keeps only in-frame clones here, not all; method: immunoSEQ multiplex PCR. The sample has 85,000 to 95,000 clones, approximately 89% seen once. The sequencing sample was made of blood. The origin of the receptors is a young woman in good health.

This clone was counted a single time. CDR3 in DNA: TGTGCCAGTAGTATTAAGGGGGCTTGGGCGGCGCTCTCTGGAAACACCATATATTTT. Translating it yields CASSIKGAWAALSGNTIYF. This chain joins TRBV19 and TRBJ1-3; 7 bases align to TRBD1. The germline CDR1 and CDR2 sequences are LNHDA and SQIVND (reference sequence). Trimming cost V 3 bases and J 0 bases; bases outside gene matches: 14. CDR3 length: 19 residues.

The CDR3 DNA reads TGTGCCAGCAGTTTCCTGGGTGCTAACTATGGCTACACCTTC. It translates to CASSFLGANYGYTF. This chain joins TRBV28 and TRBJ1-2, with D uncertain. With 3 bases removed from V and 0 bases from J, the gap between germline ends came to 8 bases. The CDR3 is made up of 14 amino acids. Germline loops: CDR1 MDHEN, CDR2 SYDVKM.

A single count supports this clone. This chain links TRBV7-9 with TRBJ1-3; D is uncertain. The CDR3 is made up of 16 amino acids. V shed 1 base and J shed 0 bases, with 10 bases lying between them. Germline loops: CDR1 SEHNR, CDR2 FQNEAQ (reference sequence). The CDR3 nucleotides read TGTGCCAGCAGCTTAGGTGGTCTGGACTCTGGAAACACCATATATTTT. It is translated as CASSLGGLDSGNTIYF.

V usage is TRBV5-1 and J usage is TRBJ2-7, with a tentative D call TRBD2 (6 bases). CDR1 and CDR2 from the germline V gene are SGHRS and YFSETQ. The CDR3 totals 13 residues. The V and J ends lost 5 bases and 2 bases respectively, with 11 bases between them. The CDR3 bases are TGCGCCAGCAGTCGCGGGGTCACCTACGAGCAGTACTTC. Protein: CASSRGVTYEQYF.

The gene calls are TRBV4-1 and TRBJ2-1; TRBD2 matches 13 bases. V was pared by 2 bases and J by 8 bases, with 15 bases of the junction left unmatched. Germline-derived CDR1 and CDR2 are MGHRA and YSYEKL. The CDR3 runs to 19 residues. The CDR3 here is CASSQSPQRTSGGLDEQFF. The CDR3 nucleotides read TGCGCCAGCAGCCAATCCCCCCAAAGGACTAGCGGGGGATTAGATGAGCAGTTCTTC.

The chain is built from TRBV25-1 and TRBJ1-1; D is uncertain. The CDR3 has 12 amino acids. CDR1 is MGHDK, CDR2 SYGVNS, per germline. Trimming took off 9 bases at V and 1 base at J, with 9 bases between the two ends. CDR3 coding DNA: TGTGCCAGTTCGGGAGGGAACACTGAAGCTTTCTTT. It is translated as CASSGGNTEAFF.

This clone has only one observation. The chain joins TRBV7-9 to TRBJ1-4; D is unresolved. The CDR3 is made up of 14 amino acids. The germline gives CDR1 SEHNR, CDR2 FQNEAQ (reference sequence). V lost 0 bases to trimming and J lost 6 bases, with 8 bases between them. The CDR3 bases are TGTGCCAGCAGCTTAGCGTTGGAGCATGAAAAACTGTTTTTT. The encoded protein is CASSLALEHEKLFF.

This clone appeared a few times. The V call is TRBV4-2, the J call TRBJ1-4, with 9 bases matching TRBD1. This CDR3 region has 16 residues. Germline-derived CDR1 and CDR2 are LGHNA and YNFKEQ. V lost 0 bases, J lost 5 bases, and 4 bases stayed unmatched. The CDR3 protein is CASSQDRGTGNEKLFF. CDR3 nucleotide sequence: TGTGCCAGCAGCCAAGATAGAGGGACAGGGAATGAAAAACTGTTTTTT.

The CDR3 is CASSYARTGIGEKLFF. DNA for the CDR3: TGTGCCAGCAGTTACGCCCGGACAGGGATCGGTGAAAAACTGTTTTTT. The chain combines TRBV6-5 with TRBJ1-4; 8 bases map to TRBD1. The V gene's germline CDR1 is MNHEY and CDR2 SVGAGI. V lost 2 bases, J lost 7 bases, and 9 bases stayed unmatched. The CDR3 totals 16 residues.

The V and J genes are TRBV19 and TRBJ2-3; D perhaps matches TRBD2 (7 bases). Germline CDR1 LNHDA, CDR2 SQIVND (reference sequence). This CDR3 has 15 amino acids. Trimming took off 8 bases at V and 2 bases at J, with 17 bases between the two ends. The CDR3 spells CASGGAGRITDTQYF. The CDR3, as DNA: TGTGCCAGTGGGGGGGCGGGCAGGATCACAGATACGCAGTATTTT.

This clone was recorded only once. This chain joins TRBV27 and TRBJ1-2; 8 nucleotides line up with TRBD1. Unmatched junction bases numbered 5, after V lost 0 bases and J lost 5 bases. Germline V gene sequence: CDR1 MNHEY, CDR2 SMNVEV (reference sequence). This CDR3 spans 15 amino acids. The CDR3 is CASSLSNRGNYGYTF. The CDR3 DNA reads as TGTGCCAGCAGTTTATCGAACAGGGGGAATTATGGCTACACCTTC.

The V call is TRBV3-1 (or the pseudogene TRBV3-2), the J call TRBJ1-6, with a tentative D call TRBD1 (6 bases). Trimming cost V 5 bases and J 14 bases, with 16 bases left between them. The germline gives CDR1 LGHDT, CDR2 YNNKEL (reference sequence). The CDR3 has 13 amino acids. The DNA for the CDR3 is TGTGCCAGCAGCAAACAGACAGGAGTGGCCCTCCACTTT. Translated: CASSKQTGVALHF.

This chain joins TRBV9 and TRBJ1-5; 11 bases map to TRBD1. Per the germline V gene, CDR1 is SGDLS and CDR2 is YYNGEE. V lost 4 bases and J lost 0; bases outside the gene matches: 6. The CDR3 covers 17 residues. CDR3: CASSPGQGAYSNQPQHF. Written as DNA, the CDR3 is TGTGCCAGCAGCCCCGGACAGGGGGCGTATAGCAATCAGCCCCAGCATTTT.

The CDR3 DNA follows: TGCGCCAGCGGCTCGAGGGCGCTGGGTGAGACCCAGTACTTC. This gives the protein CASGSRALGETQYF. This chain connects TRBV5-1 to TRBJ2-5; possibly TRBD2 for D (5 bases). The V end was cut by 7 bases, the J end by 5 bases, with 18 bases between. Germline assignment: CDR1 SGHRS and CDR2 YFSETQ. The CDR3 covers 14 residues.

The chain couples TRBV19 to TRBJ2-2; tentatively, D is TRBD1 (5 bases). Germline CDR1 and CDR2: LNHDA and SQIVND (reference sequence). There are 15 residues in the CDR3. V was pared by 3 bases and J by 9 bases, with 17 bases between. CDR3 coding DNA: TGTGCCAGTAGTATTTTCCCGGCAGGGTTGCGGGAGCTGTTTTTT. As protein: CASSIFPAGLRELFF.

The chain links TRBV12-3 or TRBV12-4 to TRBJ2-2, with unresolved D. The V and J ends lost 3 bases and 5 bases respectively, with 7 bases between them. This CDR3 is 13 amino acids long. This chain's CDR3 is CASSFSATGELFF. The CDR3 nucleotides are TGTGCCAGCAGTTTTAGTGCGACCGGGGAGCTGTTTTTT.

The genes are TRBV4-1 and TRBJ1-2; tentative D call: TRBD1 (5 bases). Germline CDR1 is MGHRA and CDR2 is YSYEKL. This CDR3 comprises 17 residues. The V and J ends lost 0 bases and 8 bases respectively, with 22 bases between them. CDR3 DNA: TGCGCCAGCAGCCAAGATGCCCTCGGGCGAAGGGGCGAAGGCTACACCTTC. Amino acid sequence: CASSQDALGRRGEGYTF.

The chain joins TRBV28 to TRBJ1-5, with no clear D. The CDR3 contains 14 residues. Looked up from germline, CDR1 is MDHEN and CDR2 is SYDVKM. Trimming removed 6 bases from V and 7 bases from J, with 16 bases in between. For the CDR3, the DNA is TGTGCCAGCAGCACCAATAGCCGAGGACAGCCCCAGCATTTT. This encodes CASSTNSRGQPQHF. Looking up the rest from reference TRBV28 and TRBJ1-5 gives the full variable domain: DVKVTQSSRYLVKRTGEKVFLECVQDMDHENMFWYRQDPGLGLRLIYFSYDVKMKEKGDIPEGYSVSREKKERFSLILESASTNQTSMYLCASSTNSRGQPQHFGDGTRLSIL.

V gene TRBV29-1 combines with J gene TRBJ2-2, with 8 nucleotides matching TRBD2. Germline V CDR1 and CDR2: SQVTM, ANQGSEA. Trimming cost V 6 bases and J 4 bases; bases outside gene matches: 7. The CDR3 loop spans 14 amino acids. The chain's CDR3 is CSVGGLAGTGELFF. CDR3 DNA sequence: TGCAGCGTGGGGGGGCTAGCGGGCACCGGGGAGCTGTTTTTT.